The T cell receptor beta chain described here comes from a study of cytomegalovirus exposure and HLA in healthy donors. The study ran its PCR with 60 Vbeta and 13 Jbeta primers. Sequencing used immunoSEQ multiplex PCR; TCRdb keeps in-frame clones, though not all of them. The sample contains 150,000 to 200,000 clones, 87% of which appear only once. V lost 0 bases to trimming and J lost 0 bases, with 8 bases between them. Germline V gene lookup returns CDR1 SGHRS and CDR2 YFSETQ. The CDR3 has 15 residues. This sequence joins TRBV5-1 and TRBJ2-3; tentatively, D is TRBD2 (5 bases). Sequences were obtained from PBMCs. The sequence came from a boy younger than 10 in good health and CMV-seronegative. CDR3 bases: TGCGCCAGCAGCTTGGACGGCGGGAGCACAGATACGCAGTATTTT. Its translation: CASSLDGGSTDTQYF.